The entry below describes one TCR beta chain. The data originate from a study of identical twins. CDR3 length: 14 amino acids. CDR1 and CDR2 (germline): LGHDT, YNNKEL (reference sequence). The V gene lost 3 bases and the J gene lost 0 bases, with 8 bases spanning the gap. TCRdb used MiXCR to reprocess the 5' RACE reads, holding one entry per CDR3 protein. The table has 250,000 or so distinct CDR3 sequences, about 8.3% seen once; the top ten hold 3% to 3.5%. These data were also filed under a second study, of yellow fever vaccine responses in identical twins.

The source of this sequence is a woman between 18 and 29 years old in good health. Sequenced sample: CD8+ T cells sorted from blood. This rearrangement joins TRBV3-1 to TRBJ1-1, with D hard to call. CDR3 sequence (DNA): TGTGCCAGCAGCCACTCGAGCCTGAACACTGAAGCTTTCTTT. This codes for CASSHSSLNTEAFF.